This TCR beta chain was found in a study of cytomegalovirus exposure and HLA in healthy donors. The overall study: An earlier analysis identified 110 million or so unique TCR beta sequences in about 179 million T cells.

Turning to this clone: Its antigen is unknown.

While unrecorded immune exposures were likely, the donors were nominally healthy when sampled. Germline assignment: CDR1 SNHLY and CDR2 FYNNEI. The CDR3 sequence is 12 residues long. V gave up 5 bases and J gave up 8 bases; unmatched junction bases: 4. Overall study results and limits: In a later analysis, HLA-C alleles had the fewest associated TCRs, DRB1 alleles the most.

The PCR was carried out with 60 Vbeta primers and 13 Jbeta primers. TCRdb's copy holds only in-frame clones and misses some; the assay was immunoSEQ multiplex PCR. The sample lists around 210,000 clones, about 78% occurring once. The clonotype originates from a woman aged 25 to 39 in good health and CMV-seronegative. Sequencing input: PBMCs. V and J are TRBV2 and TRBJ1-2; 8 bases match TRBD1. The CDR3 sequence: CASSQGARGYTF. For the CDR3, the DNA is TGTGCCAGCAGTCAGGGGGCTCGGGGCTACACCTTC.